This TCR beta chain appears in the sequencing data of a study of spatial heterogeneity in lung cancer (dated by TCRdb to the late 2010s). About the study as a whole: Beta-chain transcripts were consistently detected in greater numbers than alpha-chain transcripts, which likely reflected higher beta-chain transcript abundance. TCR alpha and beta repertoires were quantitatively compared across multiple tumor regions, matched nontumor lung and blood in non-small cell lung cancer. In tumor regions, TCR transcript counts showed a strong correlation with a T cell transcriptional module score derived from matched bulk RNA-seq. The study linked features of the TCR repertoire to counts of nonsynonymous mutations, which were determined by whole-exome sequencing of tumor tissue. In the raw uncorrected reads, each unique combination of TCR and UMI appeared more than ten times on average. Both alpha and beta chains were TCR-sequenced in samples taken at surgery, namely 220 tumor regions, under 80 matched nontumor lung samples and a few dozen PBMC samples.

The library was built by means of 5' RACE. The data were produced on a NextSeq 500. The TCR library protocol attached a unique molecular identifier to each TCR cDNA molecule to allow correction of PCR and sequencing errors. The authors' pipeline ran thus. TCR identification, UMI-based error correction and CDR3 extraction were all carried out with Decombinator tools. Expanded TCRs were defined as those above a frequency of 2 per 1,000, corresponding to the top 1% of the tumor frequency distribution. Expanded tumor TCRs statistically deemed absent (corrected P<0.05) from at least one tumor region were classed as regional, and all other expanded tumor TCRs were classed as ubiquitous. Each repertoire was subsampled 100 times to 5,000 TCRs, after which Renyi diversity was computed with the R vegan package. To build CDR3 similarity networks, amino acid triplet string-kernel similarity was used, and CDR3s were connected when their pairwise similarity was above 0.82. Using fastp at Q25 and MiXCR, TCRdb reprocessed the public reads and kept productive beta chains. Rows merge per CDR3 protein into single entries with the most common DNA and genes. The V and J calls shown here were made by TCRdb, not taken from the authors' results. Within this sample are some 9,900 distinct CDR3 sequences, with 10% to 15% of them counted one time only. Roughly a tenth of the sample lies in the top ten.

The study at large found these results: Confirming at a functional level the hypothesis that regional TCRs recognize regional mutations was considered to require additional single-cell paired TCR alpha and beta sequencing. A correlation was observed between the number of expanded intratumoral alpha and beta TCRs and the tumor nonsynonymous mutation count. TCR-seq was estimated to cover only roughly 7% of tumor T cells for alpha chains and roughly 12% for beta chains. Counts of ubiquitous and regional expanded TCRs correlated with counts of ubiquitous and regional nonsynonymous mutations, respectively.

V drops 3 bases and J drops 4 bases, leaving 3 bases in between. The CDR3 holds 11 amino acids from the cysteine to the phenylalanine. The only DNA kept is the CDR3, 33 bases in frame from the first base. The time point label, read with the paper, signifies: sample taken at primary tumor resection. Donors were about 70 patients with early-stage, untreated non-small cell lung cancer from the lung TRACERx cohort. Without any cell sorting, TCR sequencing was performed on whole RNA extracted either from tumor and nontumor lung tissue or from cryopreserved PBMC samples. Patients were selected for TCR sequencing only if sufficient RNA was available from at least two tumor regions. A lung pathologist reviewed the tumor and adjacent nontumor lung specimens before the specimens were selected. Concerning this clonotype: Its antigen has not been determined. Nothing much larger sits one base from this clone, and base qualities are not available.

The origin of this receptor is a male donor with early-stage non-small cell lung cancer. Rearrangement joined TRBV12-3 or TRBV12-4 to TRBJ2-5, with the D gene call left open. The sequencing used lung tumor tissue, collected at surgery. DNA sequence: TGTGCCAGCAGTTTCTCAGAGACCCAGTACTTC. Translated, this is CASSFSETQYF.